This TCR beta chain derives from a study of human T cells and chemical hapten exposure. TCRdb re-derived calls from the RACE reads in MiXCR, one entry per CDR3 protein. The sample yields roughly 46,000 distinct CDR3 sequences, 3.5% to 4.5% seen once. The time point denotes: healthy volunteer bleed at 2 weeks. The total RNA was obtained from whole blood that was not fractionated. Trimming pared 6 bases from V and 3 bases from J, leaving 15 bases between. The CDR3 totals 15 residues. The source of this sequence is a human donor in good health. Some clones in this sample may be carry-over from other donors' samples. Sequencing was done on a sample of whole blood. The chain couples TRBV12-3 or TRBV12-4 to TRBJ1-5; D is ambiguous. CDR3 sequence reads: CASRSGGSTNQPQHF. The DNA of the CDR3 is TGTGCCAGCAGGTCTGGAGGTTCTACCAATCAGCCCCAGCATTTT.